Shown below are 16 T cell receptor beta chains from a single sample sequenced in a study of cytomegalovirus exposure and HLA in healthy donors. It was with 60 Vbeta and 13 Jbeta primers that the PCR ran. Sequenced by immunoSEQ multiplex PCR; TCRdb stores in-frame clones only, minus some. The sample carries under 40,000 clones, more than 85% recorded once. Sequencing was carried out using PBMCs. These TCRs come from a woman aged 18-29 years in good health and CMV-seronegative.

The V and J genes are TRBV19 and TRBJ2-1; D possibly corresponds to TRBD1 (5 bases). This CDR3 has 11 amino acids. CDR1 and CDR2 (germline): LNHDA, SQIVND (reference sequence). V shed 4 bases and J shed 15 bases, with 13 bases lying between them. DNA of the CDR3: TGTGCCAGTAGTAACTTCAGGGTTTCGTTCTTC. Amino acids: CASSNFRVSFF.

V gene TRBV6-1 combines with J gene TRBJ2-7; D gene ambiguous. Trimming left V 6 bases short and J 4 bases short, with 7 bases between. The CDR3 contains 11 residues. Per the germline V gene, CDR1 is MNHNS and CDR2 is SASEGT. DNA for the CDR3: TGTGCCAGCAGATACATGTACGAGCAGTACTTC. Residues: CASRYMYEQYF.

The V gene is TRBV5-1, the J gene TRBJ2-5, with D possibly being TRBD2 (6 bases). Germline V lookup: CDR1 SGHRS, CDR2 YFSETQ. Trimming left V 7 bases short and J 5 bases short, with 9 bases between. There are 11 residues in the CDR3. CDR3 region: CASHGGETQYF. The CDR3 DNA follows: TGCGCCAGCCATGGGGGGGAGACCCAGTACTTC.

The chain is built from TRBV19 and TRBJ2-3; 9 bases agree with TRBD2. The V and J ends lost 4 bases and 6 bases, in that order; junction bases with no gene match: 14. The CDR3 has 17 amino acids. The germline V gene has CDR1 LNHDA and CDR2 SQIVND (reference sequence). Here the CDR3 DNA reads TGTGCCAGTAGTACACCCTCAGTAGCGGGAGATCTCGATACGCAGTATTTT. This encodes CASSTPSVAGDLDTQYF. Full variable domain (rest looked up from reference TRBV19 and TRBJ2-3): DGGITQSPKYLFRKEGQNVTLSCEQNLNHDAMYWYRQDPGQGLRLIYYSQIVNDFQKGDIAEGYSVSREKKESFPLTVTSAQKNPTAFYLCASSTPSVAGDLDTQYFGPGTRLTVL.

The chain combines TRBV11-2 with TRBJ2-7; 7 nucleotides match TRBD2. The CDR3 length is 17 residues. The trim removed 7 bases at V and 4 bases at J, leaving 19 bases unmatched. Per germline, CDR1 SGHAT and CDR2 FQNNGV. The DNA for the CDR3 is TGTGCCAGCACGGGCGTCGGGAAACCGGGACTATTTTACGAGCAGTACTTC. It yields the protein CASTGVGKPGLFYEQYF.

This chain links TRBV27 with TRBJ1-4; perhaps TRBD1 as D (6 bases). V dropped 6 bases and J dropped 0 bases, with 11 bases sitting between them. The CDR3 covers 15 residues. Germline V lookup: CDR1 MNHEY, CDR2 SMNVEV (reference sequence). The CDR3: CASSMNRATNEKLFF. The CDR3 DNA reads as TGTGCCAGCAGCATGAACAGGGCAACTAATGAAAAACTGTTTTTT.

The gene calls are TRBV7-8 and TRBJ2-7, with D maybe TRBD2 (5 bases). Germline V gene lookup returns CDR1 SGHVS and CDR2 FQNEAQ. V dropped 3 bases and J dropped 2 bases, with 8 bases sitting between them. The CDR3 extends over 13 amino acids. The CDR3 DNA reads TGTGCCAGCAGCTTGGAGGATCCCTACGAGCAGTACTTC. This codes for CASSLEDPYEQYF.

This chain uses TRBV14 with TRBJ2-7, with D possibly TRBD2 on 5 matching bases. The CDR3 spans 14 residues. In germline, CDR1 is SGHDN, CDR2 FVKESK. V lost 4 bases and J 7 bases, leaving 17 bases between the germline ends. The CDR3 sequence: CASSPLGGRREQYF. As DNA, the CDR3 is TGTGCCAGCAGCCCTCTGGGCGGTCGGAGGGAGCAGTACTTC.

The chain links TRBV7-9 to TRBJ2-1; 7 nucleotides agree with TRBD2. V was clipped by 6 bases and J by 3 bases; unmatched bases: 8. Germline-derived CDR1 and CDR2 are SEHNR and FQNEAQ (reference sequence). The CDR3 totals 15 residues. CDR3 in amino acids: CASRSGVAGYNEQFF. In DNA form, the CDR3 reads TGTGCCAGCAGATCGGGGGTAGCGGGCTACAATGAGCAGTTCTTC.

The J gene is TRBJ1-4, the V gene TRBV7-9, with 9 bases aligning to TRBD1. The trim removed 6 bases at V and 5 bases at J, leaving 4 bases unmatched. Germline V gene data show CDR1 as SEHNR and CDR2 as FQNEAQ (reference sequence). CDR3 length equals 14 residues. CDR3 coding DNA: TGTGCCAGCAGACCCGGGACAGGGAATGAAAAACTGTTTTTT. Encoded protein: CASRPGTGNEKLFF.

The chain combines TRBV29-1 with TRBJ2-1; TRBD2 matches at 7 bases. This CDR3 is built from 14 residues. Germline CDR1 and CDR2: SQVTM and ANQGSEA. V gave up 4 bases and J gave up 7 bases; unmatched junction bases: 10. CDR3 coding DNA: TGCAGCGTTGTGTTCGCGGGAGTGGGTAATGAGCAGTTCTTC. It yields the protein CSVVFAGVGNEQFF.

In the case of this clone: A junction end diverges from the germline sequence, so it may reflect a read error. The CDR3 protein is CSSSLTDGSSYNSPLHF. CDR3 coding DNA: TGTTCCAGCAGCTTAACAGACGGGAGCTCCTATAATTCACCCCTCCACTTT. The V call is TRBV7-9, the J call TRBJ1-6; D not resolved. The CDR3 runs to 17 residues. The germline gives CDR1 SEHNR, CDR2 FQNEAQ (reference sequence).

V is TRBV7-7 and J is TRBJ2-2; D is uncertain. The CDR3 is 13 amino acids. Between the trimmed V and J ends, which lost 3 bases and 6 bases, there was a span of 8 bases. Germline lookup yields CDR1 SSHAT and CDR2 FNYEAQ (reference sequence). The CDR3 protein is CASSFASAGELFF. CDR3 in DNA: TGTGCCAGCAGCTTCGCTAGTGCCGGGGAGCTGTTTTTT.

This chain joins TRBV2 and TRBJ1-3, with 9 bases lining up with TRBD1. This CDR3 is built from 15 residues. The trim removed 6 bases at V and 2 bases at J, leaving 5 bases unmatched. The germline CDR1 and CDR2 sequences are SNHLY and FYNNEI. CDR3 region: CASSGDRVAGNTIYF. CDR3 in DNA: TGTGCCAGCAGCGGGGACAGGGTGGCTGGAAACACCATATATTTT.

This clone is a singleton in its sample. V and J are TRBV6-5 and TRBJ1-6; 7 bases fit TRBD1. The germline V gene encodes CDR1 MNHEY and CDR2 SVGAGI. Trimming removed 5 bases from V and 7 bases from J; junction bases left unmatched: 5. CDR3 length: 14 residues. The DNA for the CDR3 is TGTGCCAGCAGTCCGGGACAGAAGAATTCACCCCTCCACTTT. Encoded protein: CASSPGQKNSPLHF.

The chain recombines TRBV7-3 with TRBJ2-2; 9 bases map to TRBD1. CDR1 is SGHTA, CDR2 FQGTGA, per germline. V shed 5 bases, J shed 1 base, and the junction held 5 bases outside the gene matches. This CDR3 is built from 16 residues. This CDR3 is CASSPTGQGNTGELFF. Here the CDR3 DNA reads TGTGCCAGCAGCCCAACGGGACAGGGGAACACCGGGGAGCTGTTTTTT.